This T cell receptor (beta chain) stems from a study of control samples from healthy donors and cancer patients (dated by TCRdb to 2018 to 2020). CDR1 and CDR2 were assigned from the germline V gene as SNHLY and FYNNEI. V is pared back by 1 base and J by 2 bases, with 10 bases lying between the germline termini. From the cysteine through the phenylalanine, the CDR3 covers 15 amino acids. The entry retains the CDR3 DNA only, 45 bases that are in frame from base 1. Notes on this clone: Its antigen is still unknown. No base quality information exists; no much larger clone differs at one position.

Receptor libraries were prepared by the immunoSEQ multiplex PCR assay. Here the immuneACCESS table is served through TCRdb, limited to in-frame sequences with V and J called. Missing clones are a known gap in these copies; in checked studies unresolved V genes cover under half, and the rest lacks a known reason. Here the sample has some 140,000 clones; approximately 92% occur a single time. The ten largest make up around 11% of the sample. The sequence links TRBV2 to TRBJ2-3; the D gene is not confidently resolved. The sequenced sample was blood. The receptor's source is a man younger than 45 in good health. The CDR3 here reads CASSEGWVTTDTQYF. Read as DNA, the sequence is TGTGCCAGCAGTGAAGGTTGGGTAACCACAGATACGCAGTATTTT.